The rows below give T cell receptor beta chains drawn from one sample of a study of blood T cell repertoires in COVID-19. Assay: immunoSEQ multiplex PCR; the TCRdb copy retains only in-frame clones and omits some. The sample has 240,000 or so clones, roughly 79% seen once. Sequencing used peripheral blood. These receptors were taken from a woman aged 80 or older with acute or convalescent COVID-19. Both conserved end residues are trimmed from each CDR3. D genes are given only for firm matches.

D: TRBD1
J: TRBJ1-4
V: TRBV18
CDR3: ASSPLGGNNNEKLF

D: TRBD1
J: TRBJ2-1
V: TRBV6-4
CDR3: ASSHPGQGVSEQF

D: TRBD1
J: TRBJ1-2
V: TRBV9
CDR3: ASSPRYRGSDGYT

D: TRBD1
J: TRBJ2-7
V: TRBV6-6
CDR3: ASRTGGDYEQY

D: TRBD2
J: TRBJ2-7
V: TRBV19
CDR3: ASSKGTSGFVGEQY

D: .
J: TRBJ1-1
V: TRBV27
CDR3: ASSFRGQGSLGSEAF

D: .
J: TRBJ1-1
V: TRBV30
CDR3: AWSRSRNTEAF

D: TRBD2
J: TRBJ2-1
V: TRBV29-1
CDR3: SVLKSALAGGIVEQF

D: .
J: TRBJ2-3
V: TRBV7-3
CDR3: ASSLMGRAGGKDTQY

D: .
J: TRBJ2-1
V: TRBV29-1
CDR3: SVEDGGPAWVNEQF

D: TRBD2
J: TRBJ2-3
V: TRBV7-2
CDR3: ASSLGGTSGRIDTQY

D: .
J: TRBJ2-7
V: TRBV6-6
CDR3: ASNLPGYEQY

D: TRBD1
J: TRBJ1-2
V: TRBV5-6
CDR3: ASSRTGTDYGYT

D: TRBD1
J: TRBJ2-5
V: TRBV12-3/TRBV12-4
CDR3: ASSFDRGETQY

D: .
J: TRBJ1-5
V: TRBV6-5
CDR3: ASSRRTGNQPQH

D: TRBD2
J: TRBJ2-5
V: TRBV19
CDR3: ASSIRKGLDGGETQY

D: TRBD2
J: TRBJ2-1
V: TRBV11-2
CDR3: ASSGRLAGATGEQF

D: .
J: TRBJ1-1
V: TRBV28
CDR3: ASRLRGMNTEAF

D: TRBD1
J: TRBJ1-5
V: TRBV18
CDR3: ASSPTGIGQPQH

D: TRBD1
J: TRBJ1-2
V: TRBV28
CDR3: ASSYGTDYGYT